The TCR beta chain under discussion was sequenced for a study of shared clonotypes between healthy human individuals. The CDR3 consists of 16 residues. V shed 3 bases and J shed 0 bases, with 14 bases lying between them. Per the germline V gene, CDR1 is GTSNPN and CDR2 is SVGIG (reference sequence). TCRdb's copy holds only in-frame clones and misses some; the assay was immunoSEQ multiplex PCR. This sample yields about 1.1 million clones, of which around 82% are seen a single time; 0.4% to 0.55% belongs to the top ten. Donation came from healthy HIV-negative adults that had no recent acute infections or vaccinations.

The chain has TRBV30 and TRBJ1-4; D may be TRBD1 (6 bases). The TCR originated in a man aged 18 to 30 in good health. Some clones in this sample may be carry-over from other donors' samples. Sequencing was performed on memory CD4+ T cells from PBMCs. Subset noted: CD45RA-negative fraction. CDR3 sequence: CAWRGGHQTTNEKLFF. Here the CDR3 DNA reads TGTGCCTGGAGGGGGGGACATCAAACAACTAATGAAAAACTGTTTTTT.